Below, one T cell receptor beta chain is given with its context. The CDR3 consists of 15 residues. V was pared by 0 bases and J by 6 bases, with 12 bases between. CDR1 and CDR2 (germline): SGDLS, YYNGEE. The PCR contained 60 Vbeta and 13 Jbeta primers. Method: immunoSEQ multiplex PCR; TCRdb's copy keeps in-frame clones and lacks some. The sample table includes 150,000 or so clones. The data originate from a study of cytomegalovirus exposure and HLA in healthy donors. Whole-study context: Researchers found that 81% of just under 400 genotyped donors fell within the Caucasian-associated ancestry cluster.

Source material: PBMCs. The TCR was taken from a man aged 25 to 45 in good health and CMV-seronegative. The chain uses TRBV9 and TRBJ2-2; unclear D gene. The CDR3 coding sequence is TGTGCCAGCAGCGTAGCCTCTAGTGAGGCCGGGGAGCTGTTTTTT. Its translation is CASSVASSEAGELFF. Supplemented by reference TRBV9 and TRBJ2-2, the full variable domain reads DSGVTQTPKHLITATGQRVTLRCSPRSGDLSVYWYQQSLDQGLQFLIQYYNGEERAKGNILERFSAQQFPDLHSELNLSSLELGDSALYFCASSVASSEAGELFFGEGSRLTVL.